Here is one T cell receptor (beta chain) with its context. The antigen is undetermined. This specimen belongs to a study of cytomegalovirus exposure and HLA in healthy donors. Study-level points and caveats: Altogether, 160 or so TCR beta chains were recorded as cytomegalovirus-associated. Clusters of TCRs from the first cohort tended to co-occur in the 110 or so validation repertoires (as a later analysis found).

Repertoires were generated with immunoSEQ multiplex PCR, while TCRdb's copy carries only in-frame clones and drops some. The sample has roughly 200,000 clones; around nine tenths are singletons. This CDR3 is built from 16 residues. The germline CDR1 and CDR2 sequences are SGHTA and FQGTGA. Trimming shortened V by 1 base and J by 3 bases, and 15 bases separated the two germline ends. The clonotype was recovered from a man aged 25-45 years in good health and CMV-seropositive. The chain recombines TRBV7-3 with TRBJ1-1, with D possibly being TRBD1 (5 bases). Sequences were obtained from PBMCs. The chain's CDR3 is CASSLIPGFGDTEAFF. CDR3 nucleotides: TGTGCCAGCAGCTTAATCCCAGGGTTTGGGGACACTGAAGCTTTCTTT.